Listed below are T cell receptor beta chains from one sample, sequenced in a study of blood T cell repertoires in COVID-19. This table comes from immunoSEQ multiplex PCR, and its TCRdb copy is limited to in-frame clones, with some not included. This sample has over 200,000 clones; 80% to 85% occur once, and the top ten carry approximately 4%. The sequencing sample was made of peripheral blood. The receptors stem from a man aged 45-65 years with active or convalescent COVID-19. CDR3s include the opening cysteine and the closing phenylalanine or tryptophan. Each record gives: V gene, D gene, clone size, J gene, CDR3 DNA, CDR3 protein. A D gene is named only where the DNA matches it firmly. Only some rows state a clone size, as once, few, many or a class for expanded clones.

v_gene: TRBV9
d_gene: -
abundance: -
j_gene: TRBJ2-1
CDR3nt: TGTGCCAGCAGCGCGGGCCCCGGGACTCCAAGCTCCTACAATGAGCAGTTCTTC
CDR3aa: CASSAGPGTPSSYNEQFF

v_gene: TRBV7-2
d_gene: TRBD1
abundance: -
j_gene: TRBJ1-2
CDR3nt: TGTGCCAGCAGCTTAGCTACAACAGGGGGCAAAAGGACCTATGGCTACACCTTC
CDR3aa: CASSLATTGGKRTYGYTF

v_gene: TRBV28
d_gene: -
abundance: -
j_gene: TRBJ1-6
CDR3nt: TGTGCCAGCAGTTTAGGAGGTGTGACGGGAGATTCACCCCTCCACTTT
CDR3aa: CASSLGGVTGDSPLHF

v_gene: TRBV6-2/TRBV6-3
d_gene: TRBD1
abundance: -
j_gene: TRBJ1-5
CDR3nt: TGTGCCAGCAGTACCAGGACAGGGTGGTATCAGCCCCAGCATTTT
CDR3aa: CASSTRTGWYQPQHF

v_gene: TRBV7-3
d_gene: -
abundance: -
j_gene: TRBJ2-2
CDR3nt: TGTGCCAGCAGCCCAGCCGCAGGGACCGGGGAGCTGTTTTTT
CDR3aa: CASSPAAGTGELFF

v_gene: TRBV6-6
d_gene: -
abundance: once
j_gene: TRBJ2-7
CDR3nt: TGTGCCAGCAGTAGAAGGACGGGGTCCTACGAGCAGTACTTC
CDR3aa: CASSRRTGSYEQYF

v_gene: TRBV19
d_gene: -
abundance: -
j_gene: TRBJ1-2
CDR3nt: TGTGCCAGTAGGACAACAACAGACGCTAACTATGGCTACACCTTC
CDR3aa: CASRTTTDANYGYTF

v_gene: TRBV7-6
d_gene: TRBD2
abundance: once
j_gene: TRBJ2-1
CDR3nt: TGTGCCAGCAGCTTATCGCTAGCGGACTCCTACAATGAGCAGTTCTTC
CDR3aa: CASSLSLADSYNEQFF

v_gene: TRBV3-1/TRBV3-2
d_gene: -
abundance: -
j_gene: TRBJ2-3
CDR3nt: TGTGCCAGCAGCCACTTGTTTAGGAGAGAGGCAGATACGCAGTATTTT
CDR3aa: CASSHLFRREADTQYF

v_gene: TRBV9
d_gene: TRBD1
abundance: -
j_gene: TRBJ2-7
CDR3nt: TGTGCCAGCACCGCGGGACAGGGCTCCTACGAGCAGTACTTC
CDR3aa: CASTAGQGSYEQYF

v_gene: TRBV28
d_gene: -
abundance: -
j_gene: TRBJ1-5
CDR3nt: TGTGCCAGCAGTTCTACGGGGGGCCGGCAGCCCCAGCATTTT
CDR3aa: CASSSTGGRQPQHF

v_gene: TRBV5-5
d_gene: TRBD2
abundance: -
j_gene: TRBJ2-1
CDR3nt: TGTGCCAGCAGCTTGTTTGTCGGGGGGATGTATGAGCAGTTCTTC
CDR3aa: CASSLFVGGMYEQFF

v_gene: TRBV7-2
d_gene: TRBD2
abundance: -
j_gene: TRBJ2-3
CDR3nt: TGTGCCAGCAGCACAGTAGCGGGGGGCACCACAGATACGCAGTATTTT
CDR3aa: CASSTVAGGTTDTQYF

v_gene: TRBV2
d_gene: TRBD1
abundance: -
j_gene: TRBJ1-2
CDR3nt: TGTGCCAGCAGACCGGGACAGGGGTGGGGCGGCTACACCTTC
CDR3aa: CASRPGQGWGGYTF

v_gene: TRBV5-1
d_gene: -
abundance: -
j_gene: TRBJ2-1
CDR3nt: TGCGCCAGCAGCAGCGCGGCAGGGTACAATGAGCAGTTCTTC
CDR3aa: CASSSAAGYNEQFF

v_gene: TRBV5-1
d_gene: -
abundance: -
j_gene: TRBJ1-3
CDR3nt: TGCGCCAGTACTCGGGGAAACACCATATATTTT
CDR3aa: CASTRGNTIYF

v_gene: TRBV3-1/TRBV3-2
d_gene: TRBD1
abundance: -
j_gene: TRBJ1-2
CDR3nt: TGTGCCAGCAGCCAGAGACAGGGGATAGGGTATGGCTACACCTTC
CDR3aa: CASSQRQGIGYGYTF

v_gene: TRBV6-2/TRBV6-3
d_gene: TRBD2
abundance: -
j_gene: TRBJ2-5
CDR3nt: TGTGCCAGCAGTTACTCGGTATCTAGCGGGCAAGAGACCCAGTACTTC
CDR3aa: CASSYSVSSGQETQYF

v_gene: TRBV11-2
d_gene: -
abundance: -
j_gene: TRBJ2-7
CDR3nt: TGTGCCAGCAGCTGGGGGGGCAGGGGCTACGAGCAGTACTTC
CDR3aa: CASSWGGRGYEQYF

v_gene: TRBV20-1
d_gene: -
abundance: -
j_gene: TRBJ2-2
CDR3nt: TGCAGTGCTAGTGTCCCCACTGGGCGCCCGAACACCGGGGAGCTGTTTTTT
CDR3aa: CSASVPTGRPNTGELFF

v_gene: TRBV5-6
d_gene: -
abundance: -
j_gene: TRBJ2-6
CDR3nt: TGTGCCAGCAGCTTGGATCAGGGAAGCTCTGGGGCCAACGTCCTGACTTTC
CDR3aa: CASSLDQGSSGANVLTF

v_gene: TRBV7-9
d_gene: -
abundance: -
j_gene: TRBJ2-3
CDR3nt: TGTGCCAGCAGCTCAGGGATCAGCACAGATACGCAGTATTTT
CDR3aa: CASSSGISTDTQYF

v_gene: TRBV11-2
d_gene: -
abundance: -
j_gene: TRBJ1-6
CDR3nt: TGTGCCAGCAGCGCCAACACAAATTCACCCCTCCACTTT
CDR3aa: CASSANTNSPLHF

v_gene: TRBV28
d_gene: -
abundance: -
j_gene: TRBJ1-5
CDR3nt: TGTGCCAGCAGTCGTGACGGGGTGAAGAGCAATCAGCCCCAGCATTTT
CDR3aa: CASSRDGVKSNQPQHF

v_gene: TRBV4-1
d_gene: -
abundance: -
j_gene: TRBJ1-5
CDR3nt: TGCGCCAGCAGCCAAGATGCGGGGGGCGATCAGCCCCAGCATTTT
CDR3aa: CASSQDAGGDQPQHF

v_gene: TRBV2
d_gene: -
abundance: -
j_gene: TRBJ1-5
CDR3nt: TGTGCCAGCAGTGCCAACAGGGACCTTAATCAGCCCCAGCATTTT
CDR3aa: CASSANRDLNQPQHF

v_gene: TRBV10-3
d_gene: TRBD1
abundance: -
j_gene: TRBJ2-3
CDR3nt: TGTGCCATCAGCCAGGGGGCGGCTAGCACAGATACGCAGTATTTT
CDR3aa: CAISQGAASTDTQYF

v_gene: TRBV5-1
d_gene: TRBD1
abundance: once
j_gene: TRBJ1-1
CDR3nt: TGCGCCAGCAGCTTGGGACAGGGTGGTGAAGCTTTCTTT
CDR3aa: CASSLGQGGEAFF

v_gene: TRBV7-8
d_gene: TRBD1
abundance: -
j_gene: TRBJ2-2
CDR3nt: TGTGCCAGCAGCGGCGACAGGGGTGGCGGGGAGCTGTTTTTT
CDR3aa: CASSGDRGGGELFF

v_gene: TRBV12-3/TRBV12-4
d_gene: -
abundance: -
j_gene: TRBJ1-1
CDR3nt: TGTGCCAGCCGCCTTAGGGGGTCGGGTGAAGCTTTCTTT
CDR3aa: CASRLRGSGEAFF

v_gene: TRBV5-1
d_gene: -
abundance: -
j_gene: TRBJ1-4
CDR3nt: TGCGCCAGCAGCCCGGAGGGAGCAACTAATGAAAAACTGTTTTTT
CDR3aa: CASSPEGATNEKLFF

v_gene: TRBV5-4
d_gene: TRBD1
abundance: -
j_gene: TRBJ2-7
CDR3nt: TGTGCCAGCAGCCCCGGGACAGGGATCACCTACGAGCAGTACTTC
CDR3aa: CASSPGTGITYEQYF

v_gene: TRBV7-9
d_gene: TRBD1
abundance: once
j_gene: TRBJ1-2
CDR3nt: TGTGCCAGCAGCTTCACAGGGGAAGCTAACTATGGCTACACCTTC
CDR3aa: CASSFTGEANYGYTF

v_gene: TRBV28
d_gene: TRBD1
abundance: once
j_gene: TRBJ2-7
CDR3nt: TGTGCCAGCAGTTTTGTATCCGGGACAGGTGCTTTCGGCGAGCAGTACTTC
CDR3aa: CASSFVSGTGAFGEQYF

v_gene: TRBV15
d_gene: TRBD1
abundance: once
j_gene: TRBJ1-4
CDR3nt: TGTGCCACCAGTCAGATGACAGGGACGATAAGAAAACTGTTTTTT
CDR3aa: CATSQMTGTIRKLFF

v_gene: TRBV3-1/TRBV3-2
d_gene: TRBD2
abundance: few
j_gene: TRBJ2-5
CDR3nt: TGTGCCAGCAGCCAAGGATATGGGAAGCGGGGTAGACAAGAGACCCAGTACTTC
CDR3aa: CASSQGYGKRGRQETQYF

v_gene: TRBV30
d_gene: TRBD1
abundance: -
j_gene: TRBJ1-2
CDR3nt: TGTGCCTCGCCCGATAACAGGGGGACCCACTATGGCTACACCTTC
CDR3aa: CASPDNRGTHYGYTF

v_gene: TRBV28
d_gene: TRBD1
abundance: -
j_gene: TRBJ2-5
CDR3nt: TGTGCCAGCAGTCCAGGGGGCGGGGCAGAGACCCAGTACTTC
CDR3aa: CASSPGGGAETQYF

v_gene: TRBV15
d_gene: -
abundance: -
j_gene: TRBJ1-2
CDR3nt: TGTGCCACCAGCAGAGATAAGGCAGACAGTGGCTACACCTTC
CDR3aa: CATSRDKADSGYTF

v_gene: TRBV7-8
d_gene: -
abundance: -
j_gene: TRBJ1-1
CDR3nt: TGTGCCAGCAGCTTAAGGCTGGGAGGGACTGAAGCTTTCTTT
CDR3aa: CASSLRLGGTEAFF

v_gene: TRBV2
d_gene: TRBD2
abundance: -
j_gene: TRBJ2-7
CDR3nt: TGTGCCAGCAGGGGCCCACTAGCGGGGGGCCTCAGTTACTCCTACGAGCAGTACTTC
CDR3aa: CASRGPLAGGLSYSYEQYF

v_gene: TRBV4-1
d_gene: -
abundance: -
j_gene: TRBJ1-2
CDR3nt: TGCGCCAGCAGCGTTACAGGGTCGGGATATGGCTACACCTTC
CDR3aa: CASSVTGSGYGYTF

v_gene: TRBV7-8
d_gene: -
abundance: -
j_gene: TRBJ1-3
CDR3nt: TGTGCCAGCAGCTTAGACAGGGATTTCCCTGGAAACACCATATATTTT
CDR3aa: CASSLDRDFPGNTIYF

v_gene: TRBV5-1
d_gene: TRBD2
abundance: -
j_gene: TRBJ2-1
CDR3nt: TGCGCCAGCAGTTCTCTAGCGGGGGGAACCTACAATGAGCAGTTCTTC
CDR3aa: CASSSLAGGTYNEQFF

v_gene: TRBV7-9
d_gene: -
abundance: -
j_gene: TRBJ1-4
CDR3nt: TGTGCCAGCAGCCCCAGGGACACGGGATTGGATGAAAAACTGTTTTTT
CDR3aa: CASSPRDTGLDEKLFF

v_gene: TRBV20-1
d_gene: -
abundance: -
j_gene: TRBJ1-1
CDR3nt: TGCAGTATGGGGAGTTCTGAAGCTTTCTTT
CDR3aa: CSMGSSEAFF

v_gene: TRBV6-5
d_gene: TRBD1
abundance: -
j_gene: TRBJ1-5
CDR3nt: TGTGCCAGCAGTTATTTGGGACAGGGGAATCAGCCCCAGCATTTT
CDR3aa: CASSYLGQGNQPQHF

v_gene: TRBV7-8
d_gene: -
abundance: -
j_gene: TRBJ2-1
CDR3nt: TGTGCCAGCAGCCCCGACGGGTTGAATGAGCAGTTCTTC
CDR3aa: CASSPDGLNEQFF

v_gene: TRBV9
d_gene: -
abundance: -
j_gene: TRBJ2-5
CDR3nt: TGTGCCAGCAGCGCACCGAGGGCAGCTAATCCCCAAGAGACCCAGTACTTC
CDR3aa: CASSAPRAANPQETQYF

v_gene: TRBV12-3/TRBV12-4
d_gene: -
abundance: -
j_gene: TRBJ2-3
CDR3nt: TGTGCCAGCAGGCTCACCGGAGATACGCAGTATTTT
CDR3aa: CASRLTGDTQYF

v_gene: TRBV30
d_gene: -
abundance: -
j_gene: TRBJ2-4
CDR3nt: TGTGCCTGGAGTGTACAGATATACAACATTCAGTACTTC
CDR3aa: CAWSVQIYNIQYF

v_gene: TRBV6-5
d_gene: TRBD1
abundance: -
j_gene: TRBJ1-1
CDR3nt: TGTGCCAGCAGACTCGGACAGGGCACTGAAGCTTTCTTT
CDR3aa: CASRLGQGTEAFF

v_gene: TRBV27
d_gene: TRBD1
abundance: few
j_gene: TRBJ1-2
CDR3nt: TGTGCCAGCAGTCCCTCCGGGACAGTCTATGGCTACACCTTC
CDR3aa: CASSPSGTVYGYTF

v_gene: TRBV6-5
d_gene: TRBD1
abundance: -
j_gene: TRBJ2-7
CDR3nt: TGTGCCAGCAGTTACCTACAGGGGACCTCCTACGAGCAGTACTTC
CDR3aa: CASSYLQGTSYEQYF

v_gene: TRBV3-1/TRBV3-2
d_gene: -
abundance: few
j_gene: TRBJ1-2
CDR3nt: TGTGCCAGCAGCCAAAACAGGGTTGGCGGCTACACCTTC
CDR3aa: CASSQNRVGGYTF

v_gene: TRBV9
d_gene: -
abundance: -
j_gene: TRBJ2-5
CDR3nt: TGTGCCAGCAGCGTAGGATTGACTGGGGAGGAAGAGACCCAGTACTTC
CDR3aa: CASSVGLTGEEETQYF

v_gene: TRBV19
d_gene: -
abundance: -
j_gene: TRBJ1-1
CDR3nt: TGTGCCAGTAGTATAGAGTCCGGGAAGGAGACTGAAGCTTTCTTT
CDR3aa: CASSIESGKETEAFF

v_gene: TRBV5-1
d_gene: -
abundance: -
j_gene: TRBJ2-1
CDR3nt: TGCGCCAGCAGCTTGGTGGGGGGGCCGAGCTCCTACAATGAGCAGTTCTTC
CDR3aa: CASSLVGGPSSYNEQFF

v_gene: TRBV18
d_gene: -
abundance: -
j_gene: TRBJ1-1
CDR3nt: TGTGCCAGCTCACCTGGGGACTCCCAGGTGGAAGCTTTCTTT
CDR3aa: CASSPGDSQVEAFF